The sequence of this T cell receptor beta chain was determined in a study of blood T cell repertoires in COVID-19. Background on the study: From T cells, B-cell-depleted T cells, or PBMCs came the material, which was cDNA or gDNA.

Per the study methods: It was from reference gene primer amplification that nucleated cell counts were estimated. Clones were read by immunoSEQ multiplex PCR, and TCRdb kept only the in-frame ones, dropping some. The V and J calls and clone size come from that table; D and trimming were worked out from the DNA. The sample lists fewer than 350,000 clones; more than 70% were seen once. Germline loops: CDR1 SQVTM, CDR2 ANQGSEA. This CDR3 is built from 15 residues. Trimming took 6 bases from V and 5 from J; bases not matched to a gene: 13. The V and J genes are TRBV29-1 and TRBJ1-2; 9 bases fit TRBD1. The sequence came from a woman in her twenties or thirties with COVID-19, enrolled during active disease. The specimen was peripheral blood. In DNA form, the CDR3 reads TGCAGCGTGGCAGACTCGGGACAGGGTAAATATGGCTACACCTTC. Its translation is CSVADSGQGKYGYTF.